A single sample gave rise to the 22 T cell receptor beta chains below, sequenced in a study of blood T cell repertoires in COVID-19. TCRdb's table, derived via immunoSEQ multiplex PCR, lists solely in-frame clones and lacks some. The repertoire holds under 4,500 clones, with roughly 80% as singletons. Sequencing was carried out using peripheral blood. These receptors came from a human donor with active or convalescent COVID-19. The donor label of this sample is uncertain.

By proportion, this clone is medium-sized (0.01 to 0.1%). The rearrangement uses TRBV4-3 and TRBJ2-6, with 8 bases fitting TRBD2. The CDR3 consists of 19 residues. The germline V gene encodes CDR1 LGHNA and CDR2 YSLEER. V lost 1 base, J lost 4 bases, and 12 bases stayed unmatched. In DNA form, the CDR3 reads TGCGCCAGCAGCCAAGGTTCAGCGGGGGATTTAGGAGGGGCCAACGTCCTGACTTTC. Protein: CASSQGSAGDLGGANVLTF.

The V call is TRBV5-6, the J call TRBJ1-1, with D perhaps TRBD1 (6 bases). The CDR3 is 14 residues long. V was shortened by 0 bases and J by 0 bases, with 6 bases between the two germline ends. CDR1 is SGHDT, CDR2 YYEEEE, per germline. The DNA for the CDR3 is TGTGCCAGCAGCTTGGGACAGGTGAACACTGAAGCTTTCTTT. Its translation: CASSLGQVNTEAFF.

The chain recombines TRBV6-5 with TRBJ1-1, with TRBD1 identical over 10 bases. CDR3 length: 13 residues. Germline V lookup: CDR1 MNHEY, CDR2 SVGAGI. V lost 5 bases to trimming and J lost 8 bases; unmatched junction nucleotides: 5. Here the CDR3 DNA reads TGTGCCAGCAGTCAGGACAGGGGGGCGGAAGCTTTCTTT. Encoded protein: CASSQDRGAEAFF.

The chain is built from TRBV7-9 and TRBJ1-1, with D unclear. The CDR3 length is 13 residues. The germline gives CDR1 SEHNR, CDR2 FQNEAQ (reference sequence). With 0 bases removed from V and 2 bases from J, the gap between germline ends came to 4 bases. CDR3 sequence: CASSLALNTEAFF. DNA for the CDR3: TGTGCCAGCAGCTTAGCCCTCAACACTGAAGCTTTCTTT. Combining the CDR3 with reference TRBV7-9 and TRBJ1-1 gives the whole variable domain DTGVSQNPRHKITKRGQNVTFRCDPISEHNRLYWYRQTLGQGPEFLTYFQNEAQLEKSRLLSDRFSAERPKGSFSTLEIQRTEQGDSAMYLCASSLALNTEAFFGQGTRLTVV.

The chain uses TRBV19 and TRBJ1-5; D is perhaps TRBD1 (5 bases). Germline assignment: CDR1 LNHDA and CDR2 SQIVND (reference sequence). Trimming removed 9 bases from V and 7 bases from J, with 16 bases in between. This CDR3 is built from 13 residues. Here the CDR3 DNA reads TGTGCCAGCAAGCAGGGTTCCGGCCAGCCCCAGCATTTT. It specifies CASKQGSGQPQHF.

The sample holds a few counts of this clone. The CDR3 nucleotides are TGTGCCAGCAGCTTAGGGATCGGGAGTCCGACAGATACGCAGTATTTT. Translating gives CASSLGIGSPTDTQYF. This sequence joins TRBV7-9 and TRBJ2-3; tentative D call: TRBD2 (6 bases). There are 16 residues in the CDR3. V was cut by 1 base and J by 3 bases, with 14 bases left in between. Germline V lookup: CDR1 SEHNR, CDR2 FQNEAQ (reference sequence).

The chain combines TRBV11-2 with TRBJ1-1; D is unclear. Looked up from germline, CDR1 is SGHAT and CDR2 is FQNNGV. V lost 5 bases and J lost 4, with 14 bases in between. CDR3 length equals 14 residues. CDR3 DNA sequence: TGTGCCAGCAGCCGGAATATTCGAGGCACTGAAGCTTTCTTT. The encoded protein is CASSRNIRGTEAFF.

The J gene is TRBJ2-7, the V gene TRBV12-3 or TRBV12-4, with no clear D. Trimming left V 4 bases short and J 0 bases short, with 4 bases between. The CDR3 runs 12 residues. The CDR3 DNA sequence: TGTGCCAGCAGTTCTTACTCCTACGAGCAGTACTTC. Amino acids: CASSSYSYEQYF.

The chain carries TRBV20-1 and TRBJ2-3; 8 nucleotides align to TRBD1. This CDR3 comprises 14 residues. Germline lookup yields CDR1 DFQATT and CDR2 SNEGSKA (reference sequence). With 3 bases clipped from V and 1 base from J, the junction kept 3 bases outside the gene matches. CDR3 nucleotide sequence: TGCAGTGCTAGTAAGGGACAGGGCACAGATACGCAGTATTTT. Translated: CSASKGQGTDTQYF.

The rearrangement uses TRBV24-1 and TRBJ2-7, with TRBD1 matching over 12 bases. The CDR3 runs to 15 residues. The germline CDR1 and CDR2 sequences are KGHDR and SFDVKD. The V gene end was trimmed by 4 bases and the J gene end by 7 bases; junction bases not matched to a gene: 7. CDR3 sequence reads: CATSDRGTGGYEQYF. The CDR3 DNA is TGTGCCACCAGTGACCGTGGGACAGGGGGCTATGAGCAGTACTTC.

The chain uses TRBV2 and TRBJ2-7; TRBD1 might be the D (5 bases). Looked up from germline, CDR1 is SNHLY and CDR2 is FYNNEI. This CDR3 comprises 14 residues. The V and J ends lost 4 bases and 1 base respectively, with 11 bases between them. CDR3 amino acids: CASSGSTESYEQYF. In DNA form, the CDR3 reads TGTGCCAGCAGTGGCTCGACAGAGTCCTACGAGCAGTACTTC.

This chain joins TRBV24-1 and TRBJ1-2; TRBD1 agrees at 7 bases. The CDR3 runs to 16 residues. Germline V CDR1 and CDR2: KGHDR, SFDVKD. J was trimmed by 4 bases and V by 4 bases; bases with no gene match: 11. The CDR3 DNA sequence: TGTGCCACCAGTGACCCTTCAATTGACAGGGCCTATGGCTACACCTTC. This codes for CATSDPSIDRAYGYTF.

In its sample, this clone was seen once. The rearrangement joins TRBV2 to TRBJ1-1, with D unclear. V lost 7 bases, J lost 3 bases, and 15 bases lay in between. The germline CDR1 and CDR2 sequences are SNHLY and FYNNEI. The CDR3 spans 14 residues. CDR3 amino acids: CASTRSRPDTEAFF. DNA of the CDR3: TGTGCCAGCACTAGATCACGGCCAGACACTGAAGCTTTCTTT. Full variable domain (remainder filled in from reference TRBV2 and TRBJ1-1): EPEVTQTPSHQVTQMGQEVILRCVPISNHLYFYWYRQILGQKVEFLVSFYNNEISEKSEIFDDQFSVERPDGSNFTLKIRSTKLEDSAMYFCASTRSRPDTEAFFGQGTRLTVV.

This clone came up once. The rearrangement joins TRBV5-1 to TRBJ1-2; D gene ambiguous. From germline, CDR1 is SGHRS and CDR2 YFSETQ. This CDR3 spans 14 amino acids. The V end was cut by 3 bases, the J end by 2 bases, with 11 bases between. This CDR3 reads CASSSSPQNYGYTF. DNA for the CDR3: TGCGCCAGCAGCTCATCCCCACAGAACTATGGCTACACCTTC.

This clone was counted once. The rearrangement uses TRBV28 and TRBJ2-7; 9 bases map to TRBD2. Per germline, CDR1 MDHEN and CDR2 SYDVKM. This CDR3 region has 17 residues. Trimming took 4 bases from V and 7 from J; bases not matched to a gene: 17. The CDR3 DNA is TGTGCCAGCAGTTCCCCGACTAGCGGAACAAGGGAAAGGGAGCAGTACTTC. Its translation: CASSSPTSGTREREQYF.

The chain couples TRBV7-8 to TRBJ2-7, with TRBD1 identical over 11 bases. The V and J ends lost 3 bases and 7 bases, in that order; junction bases with no gene match: 11. Germline values: CDR1 SGHVS, CDR2 FQNEAQ. The CDR3 consists of 16 residues. CDR3 residues: CASSFYPGQGAEEQYF. The CDR3 DNA reads as TGTGCCAGCAGCTTCTATCCCGGACAGGGGGCAGAAGAGCAGTACTTC. Full variable domain (missing parts from reference TRBV7-8 and TRBJ2-7): GAGVSQSPRYKVAKRGQDVALRCDPISGHVSLFWYQQALGQGPEFLTYFQNEAQLDKSGLPSDRFFAERPEGSVSTLKIQRTQQEDSAVYLCASSFYPGQGAEEQYFGPGTRLTVT.

This clone ranks as large (0.1 to 1%). This chain uses TRBV6-5 with TRBJ1-1; 8 bases are a match to TRBD1. Germline CDR1 is MNHEY and CDR2 is SVGAGI. J lost 11 bases, V lost 5 bases, and 10 bases had no gene match. This CDR3 region has 13 residues. The DNA of the CDR3 is TGTGCCAGCAGTAAGCAGGGGGCTGCGTGGGCTTTCTTT. Translation gives CASSKQGAAWAFF.

This sequence joins TRBV4-3 and TRBJ2-1; 11 bases align to TRBD2. Per the germline V gene, CDR1 is LGHNA and CDR2 is YSLEER. This CDR3 spans 16 amino acids. J lost 1 base, V lost 4 bases, and 3 bases had no gene match. In nucleotides, the CDR3 is TGCGCCAGCAGCCCTAGCGGGAGGCCTTCCTACAATGAGCAGTTCTTC. Its protein is CASSPSGRPSYNEQFF.

The chain joins TRBV7-6 to TRBJ2-7; TRBD2 matches at 12 bases. The V gene's germline CDR1 is SGHVS and CDR2 FNYEAQ. The CDR3 loop spans 16 amino acids. The trim removed 5 bases at V and 0 bases at J, leaving 5 bases unmatched. The CDR3, as DNA: TGTGCCAGCAGCGAGGGACTAGCGGGTTCCTCCTACGAGCAGTACTTC. Its translation is CASSEGLAGSSYEQYF. Full variable domain (rest looked up from reference TRBV7-6 and TRBJ2-7): GAGVSQSPRYKVTKRGQDVALRCDPISGHVSLYWYRQALGQGPEFLTYFNYEAQQDKSGLPNDRFSAERPEGSISTLTIQRTEQRDSAMYRCASSEGLAGSSYEQYFGPGTRLTVT.

Sample share makes this clone medium-sized. The chain uses TRBV7-9 and TRBJ1-2; D not certain. V was pared by 6 bases and J by 2 bases, with 10 bases between. The CDR3 spans 13 residues. Germline CDR1 is SEHNR and CDR2 is FQNEAQ (reference sequence). The CDR3 DNA sequence: TGTGCCAGCAGACACGTTTCCAACTATGGCTACACCTTC. As protein: CASRHVSNYGYTF.

The genes are TRBV5-5 and TRBJ2-7, with 8 bases matching TRBD1. V trimming: 4 bases; J trimming: 3 bases; junction bases outside the gene matches: 9. The CDR3 loop spans 15 amino acids. CDR1 is SGHKS, CDR2 YYEKEE, per germline (reference sequence). The CDR3 DNA is TGTGCCAGCAGCCCCCGACAGGGGACAGACTACGAGCAGTACTTC. It yields the protein CASSPRQGTDYEQYF.

The V gene is TRBV4-1, the J gene TRBJ1-2; tentative D call: TRBD1 (6 bases). CDR3 length equals 13 residues. The V end lost 5 bases, the J end lost 4 bases, and 11 bases lay between the germline ends. Looked up from germline, CDR1 is MGHRA and CDR2 is YSYEKL. The CDR3 nucleotides are TGCGCCAGCAGCTTGCGAGGGGGCTATGGCTACACCTTC. Protein product: CASSLRGGYGYTF.